The entry below describes one TCR beta chain. As originally analysed: It was from reference gene primer amplification that nucleated cell counts were estimated. Some clones are missing from TCRdb's copy, which holds only in-frame ones; the method was immunoSEQ multiplex PCR. V and J calls and clone size are given by that table; D and trimming were obtained from the DNA. This table has 140,000 to 150,000 clones, roughly 86% appearing once. The sample comes from a study of blood T cell repertoires in COVID-19. Study-level background: Samples of COVID-19 (acute and convalescent) were obtained from the United States, Italy and Spain. Sample material is recorded as cDNA or gDNA derived from T cells, B-cell-depleted T cells, or PBMCs.

This CDR3 spans 13 amino acids. Germline CDR1 reads MNHEY; CDR2 reads SMNVEV (reference sequence). V was cut by 4 bases and J by 3 bases, with 9 bases left in between. Source material: peripheral blood. This clonotype was obtained from a man between 65 and 85 years old with acute or convalescent COVID-19. The rearrangement uses TRBV27 and TRBJ1-2; D unclear. The CDR3 nucleotides read TGTGCCAGCAGTTCGAGGGCACACTATGGCTACACCTTC. Its protein is CASSSRAHYGYTF.